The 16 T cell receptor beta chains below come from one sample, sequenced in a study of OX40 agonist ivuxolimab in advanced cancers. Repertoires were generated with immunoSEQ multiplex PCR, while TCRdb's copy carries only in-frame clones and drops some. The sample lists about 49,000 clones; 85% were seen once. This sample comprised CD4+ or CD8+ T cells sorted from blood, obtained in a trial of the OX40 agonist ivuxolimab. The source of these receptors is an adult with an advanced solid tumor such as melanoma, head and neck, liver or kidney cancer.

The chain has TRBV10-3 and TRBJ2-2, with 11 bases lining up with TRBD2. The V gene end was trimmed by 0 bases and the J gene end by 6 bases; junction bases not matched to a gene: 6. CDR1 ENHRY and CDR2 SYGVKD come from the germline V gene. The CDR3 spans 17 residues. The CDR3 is CAISESLTSGVPGELFF. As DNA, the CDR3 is TGTGCCATCAGTGAGTCGTTGACTAGCGGGGTTCCCGGGGAGCTGTTTTTT.

CDR3 loop: CASSLSDGGYEQYV. CDR3 sequence (DNA): TGTGCCAGCAGCTTATCCGACGGAGGCTACGAGCAGTACGTC. V usage is TRBV7-9 and J usage is TRBJ2-7; D perhaps matches TRBD2 (5 bases). Germline CDR1 is SEHNR and CDR2 is FQNEAQ (reference sequence). CDR3 size: 14 residues. Trimming stripped 2 bases from V and 3 bases from J, with 11 bases between.

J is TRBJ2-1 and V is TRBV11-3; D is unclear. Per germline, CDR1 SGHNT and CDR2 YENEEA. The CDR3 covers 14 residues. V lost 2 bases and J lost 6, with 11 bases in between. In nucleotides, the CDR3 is TGTGCCAGCAGCTTATCCCGGGCAACCAATGAGCAGTTCTTC. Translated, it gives CASSLSRATNEQFF.

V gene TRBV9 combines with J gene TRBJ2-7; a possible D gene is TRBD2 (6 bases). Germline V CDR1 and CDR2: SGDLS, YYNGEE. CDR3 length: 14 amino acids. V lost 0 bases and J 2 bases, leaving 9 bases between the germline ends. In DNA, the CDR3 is TGTGCCAGCAGCGTAGGCGGGGACCCCTACGAGCAGTACTTC. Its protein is CASSVGGDPYEQYF.

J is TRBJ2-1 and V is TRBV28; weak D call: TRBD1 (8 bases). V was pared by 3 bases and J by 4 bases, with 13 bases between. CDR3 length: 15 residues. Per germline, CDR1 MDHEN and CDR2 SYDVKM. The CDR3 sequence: CASSFIQGGYNEQFF. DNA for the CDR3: TGTGCCAGCAGTTTTATACAGGGGGGGTACAATGAGCAGTTCTTC.

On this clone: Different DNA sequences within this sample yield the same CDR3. Written as DNA, the CDR3 is TGTGCCAGCAGCGTAGGACTCGGTGACAATGAGCAGTTCTTC. Protein product: CASSVGLGDNEQFF. The chain links TRBV9 to TRBJ2-1; D uncertain. Germline lookup yields CDR1 SGDLS and CDR2 YYNGEE. V gave up 0 bases and J gave up 5 bases, with 9 bases separating them. This CDR3 has 14 amino acids.

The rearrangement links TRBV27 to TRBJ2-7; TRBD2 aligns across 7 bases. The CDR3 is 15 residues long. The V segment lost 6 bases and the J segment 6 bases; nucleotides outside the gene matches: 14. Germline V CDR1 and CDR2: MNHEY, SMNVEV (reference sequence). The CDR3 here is CASRPTATSRSEQYF. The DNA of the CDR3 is TGTGCCAGCAGGCCGACCGCGACTAGCAGATCCGAGCAGTACTTC.

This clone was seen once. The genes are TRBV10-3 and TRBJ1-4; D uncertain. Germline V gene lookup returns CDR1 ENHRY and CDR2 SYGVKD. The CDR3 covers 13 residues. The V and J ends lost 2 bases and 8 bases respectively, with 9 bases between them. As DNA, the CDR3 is TGTGCCATCAGTGAGGTTTTCGGCGAAAAACTGTTTTTT. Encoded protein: CAISEVFGEKLFF.

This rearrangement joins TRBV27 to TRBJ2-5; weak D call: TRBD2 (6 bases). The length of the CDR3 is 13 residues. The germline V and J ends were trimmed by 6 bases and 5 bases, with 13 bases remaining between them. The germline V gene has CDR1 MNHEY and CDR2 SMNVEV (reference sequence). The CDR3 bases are TGTGCCAGCAGCCAAGGAGGGTTGGAGACCCAGTACTTC. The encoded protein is CASSQGGLETQYF.

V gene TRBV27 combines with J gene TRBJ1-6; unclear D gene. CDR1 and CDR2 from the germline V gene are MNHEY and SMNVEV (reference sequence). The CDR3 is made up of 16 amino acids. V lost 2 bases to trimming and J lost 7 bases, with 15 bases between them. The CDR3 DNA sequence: TGTGCCAGCAGTTTAGCGTTAGGACCGAGCAATTCACCCCTCCACTTT. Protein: CASSLALGPSNSPLHF.

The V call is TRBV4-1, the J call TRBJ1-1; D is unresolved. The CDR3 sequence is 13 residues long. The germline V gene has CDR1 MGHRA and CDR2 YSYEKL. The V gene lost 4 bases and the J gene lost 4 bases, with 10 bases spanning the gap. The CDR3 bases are TGCGCCAGCAGCCTGACTGTGGGCACTGAAGCTTTCTTT. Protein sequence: CASSLTVGTEAFF.

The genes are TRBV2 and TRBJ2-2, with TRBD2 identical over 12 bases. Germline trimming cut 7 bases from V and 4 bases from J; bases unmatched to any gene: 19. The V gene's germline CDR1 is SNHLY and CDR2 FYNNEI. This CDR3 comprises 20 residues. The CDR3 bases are TGTGCCAGCACCGAACCGGCTAGCGGGGGGGCCCTCGATGGCACCGGGGAGCTGTTTTTT. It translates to CASTEPASGGALDGTGELFF.

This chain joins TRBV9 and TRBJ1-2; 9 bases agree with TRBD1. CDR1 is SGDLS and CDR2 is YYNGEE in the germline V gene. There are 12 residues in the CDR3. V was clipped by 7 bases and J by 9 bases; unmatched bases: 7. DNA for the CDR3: TGTGCCAGCTCTAGGACAGGGGATTGCTACACCTTC. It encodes CASSRTGDCYTF.

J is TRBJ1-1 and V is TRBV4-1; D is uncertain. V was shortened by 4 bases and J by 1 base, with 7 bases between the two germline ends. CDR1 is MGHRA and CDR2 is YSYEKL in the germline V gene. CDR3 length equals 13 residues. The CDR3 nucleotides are TGCGCCAGCAGCCCGAAGGGGAACACTGAAGCTTTCTTT. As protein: CASSPKGNTEAFF.

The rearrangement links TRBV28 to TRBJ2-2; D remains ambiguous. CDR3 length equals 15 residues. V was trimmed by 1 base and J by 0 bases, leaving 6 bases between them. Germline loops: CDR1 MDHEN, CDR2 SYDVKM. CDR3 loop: CASSLSTANTGELFF. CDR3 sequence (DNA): TGTGCCAGCAGTTTATCAACTGCGAACACCGGGGAGCTGTTTTTT.

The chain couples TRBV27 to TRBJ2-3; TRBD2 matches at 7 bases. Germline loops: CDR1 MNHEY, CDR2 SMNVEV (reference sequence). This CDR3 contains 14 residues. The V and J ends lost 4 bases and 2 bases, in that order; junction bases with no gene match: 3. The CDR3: CASSYSGPTDTQYF. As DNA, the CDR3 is TGTGCCAGCAGTTATAGCGGGCCCACAGATACGCAGTATTTT.